This T cell receptor (beta chain) comes out of a study of beta chain features in type 1 diabetes. Reverse transcription of all isolated RNA meant that expressed TCRB transcripts were sequenced. Using immunoSEQ multiplex PCR, the repertoire was profiled, and TCRdb retains in-frame clones only, with some absent. Of hundreds of thousands of clones in the sample, over 12% were seen once. The CDR3 extends over 12 amino acids. With 6 bases removed from V and 1 base from J, the gap between germline ends came to 9 bases. Germline loops: CDR1 GTSNPN, CDR2 SVGIG (reference sequence). With respect to this clone: Its antigen is as yet unknown.

The study's findings and limits: Unsettled here was the matter of whether HLA type influences TCRB rearrangement. Shortening that was moderate but significant affected the TCRB CDR3s of Type 1 diabetes patients in all four CD4+ subsets.

The clonotype originates from a young man with type 1 diabetes. This chain joins TRBV30 and TRBJ1-1; D gene unclear. Sequencing was done on a sample of naive CD4+ T cells from blood. The CDR3 nucleotides read TGTGCCTGCAGTAGACAGAACACTGAAGCTTTCTTT. Translation: CACSRQNTEAFF.